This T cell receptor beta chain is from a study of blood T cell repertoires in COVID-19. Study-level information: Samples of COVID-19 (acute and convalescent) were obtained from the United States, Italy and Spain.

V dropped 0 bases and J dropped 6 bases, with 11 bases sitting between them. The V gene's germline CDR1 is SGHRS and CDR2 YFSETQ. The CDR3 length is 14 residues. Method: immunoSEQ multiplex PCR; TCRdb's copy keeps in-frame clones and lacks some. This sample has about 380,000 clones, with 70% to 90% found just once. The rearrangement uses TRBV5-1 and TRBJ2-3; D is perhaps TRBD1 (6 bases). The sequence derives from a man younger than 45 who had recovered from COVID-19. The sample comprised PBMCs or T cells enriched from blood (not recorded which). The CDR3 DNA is TGCGCCAGCAGCTTGGGGAGTGGGGGCGATACGCAGTATTTT. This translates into CASSLGSGGDTQYF.